This passage covers 10 T cell receptor beta chains from one sample sequenced in a study of T cells in Graves' hyperthyroidism and ophthalmopathy. RNA transcripts gave rise to amplified TCR beta CDR3 regions. Initially, a first-round RT-PCR of the TCR CDR3 employed the HTBI primer set. From the multiplex PCR reads, TCRdb called clonotypes with MiXCR, one entry per CDR3 protein. The table records over 450,000 distinct CDR3 sequences, roughly 14% of them present only once. Specimen: blood. The receptors here all came from a woman between 18 and 29 years old with Graves' hyperthyroidism.

The chain uses TRBV5-6 and TRBJ1-1; D is ambiguous. Germline CDR1 is SGHDT and CDR2 is YYEEEE. V lost 0 bases to trimming and J lost 3 bases, with 6 bases between them. The CDR3 covers 13 residues. The CDR3 protein is CASSLAWDTEAFF. The CDR3 DNA follows: TGTGCCAGCAGCTTGGCCTGGGACACTGAAGCTTTCTTT.

The rearrangement uses TRBV5-1 and TRBJ1-5; 10 bases are a match to TRBD1. J was trimmed by 5 bases and V by 4 bases; bases with no gene match: 6. The CDR3 sequence is 15 residues long. Germline CDR1 and CDR2: SGHRS and YFSETQ. This CDR3 is CASSPGQGRYQPQHF. CDR3 bases: TGCGCCAGCAGCCCGGGACAGGGGAGGTATCAGCCCCAGCATTTT.

This clonotype was seen at least ten times. This chain connects TRBV2 to TRBJ1-2; 8 bases match TRBD1. The CDR3 extends over 15 amino acids. V trimming: 7 bases; J trimming: 2 bases; junction bases outside the gene matches: 9. Per the germline V gene, CDR1 is SNHLY and CDR2 is FYNNEI. The chain's CDR3 is CASTEGTGRNYGYTF. CDR3 nucleotides: TGTGCCAGCACCGAAGGGACAGGTAGAAACTATGGCTACACCTTC.

The rearrangement joins TRBV11-2 to TRBJ1-4; 7 nucleotides agree with TRBD1. V trimming: 5 bases; J trimming: 8 bases; junction bases outside the gene matches: 14. Germline V gives CDR1 SGHAT, CDR2 FQNNGV. The length of the CDR3 is 16 residues. CDR3 in amino acids: CASSIVSGQGEEKLFF. The DNA for the CDR3 is TGTGCCAGCAGCATAGTTTCGGGGCAGGGGGAAGAAAAACTGTTTTTT.

This clonotype has ten or more counts. The chain couples TRBV3-1 to TRBJ2-3; no firm D call. CDR1 and CDR2 from the germline V gene are LGHDT and YNNKEL (reference sequence). The CDR3 is 15 residues long. The germline V and J ends were trimmed by 0 bases and 6 bases, with 13 bases remaining between them. The CDR3 region is CASSQDQKPGDTQYF. The CDR3 DNA sequence: TGTGCCAGCAGCCAAGATCAAAAACCCGGGGATACGCAGTATTTT.

The chain is built from TRBV20-1 and TRBJ2-1; 16 bases are a match to TRBD2. Germline trimming cut 6 bases from V and 10 bases from J; bases unmatched to any gene: 18. There are 18 residues in the CDR3. CDR1 DFQATT and CDR2 SNEGSKA come from the germline V gene (reference sequence). CDR3 sequence reads: CSAAGFKGLAGGQEEQFF. CDR3 in DNA: TGCAGTGCCGCCGGGTTTAAGGGACTAGCGGGAGGGCAAGAGGAGCAGTTCTTC.

This clonotype was detected ten times or more. This chain connects TRBV18 to TRBJ1-4; D possibly corresponds to TRBD1 (6 bases). The CDR3 is made up of 13 amino acids. Per germline, CDR1 KGHSH and CDR2 LQKENI. V dropped 3 bases and J dropped 6 bases, with 8 bases sitting between them. CDR3 bases: TGTGCCAGCTCACCTTCAGGGGATGAAAAACTGTTTTTT. Amino acids: CASSPSGDEKLFF.

Ten or more counts support this clonotype. The CDR3 is CASSPRDRGDNEQFF. CDR3 nucleotide sequence: TGTGCCAGCAGTCCTAGGGACAGGGGGGACAATGAGCAGTTCTTC. The chain carries TRBV6-1 and TRBJ2-1, with 11 nucleotides matching TRBD1. The germline V gene has CDR1 MNHNS and CDR2 SASEGT. After removal of 5 bases from V and 5 bases from J, the junction contained 5 bases not matched to a gene. The CDR3 totals 15 residues.

V usage is TRBV19 and J usage is TRBJ1-6; 8 nucleotides match TRBD1. The germline gives CDR1 LNHDA, CDR2 SQIVND (reference sequence). The CDR3 is made up of 14 amino acids. V dropped 5 bases and J dropped 11; count of bases not matched to a gene: 8. The CDR3 DNA is TGTGCCAGTAGTGTCAGGGGGCTAGCGACACCCCTCCACTTT. Protein: CASSVRGLATPLHF.

This clonotype was seen many times. The rearrangement joins TRBV6-1 to TRBJ2-7; 7 nucleotides agree with TRBD1. The germline V gene encodes CDR1 MNHNS and CDR2 SASEGT. The junction had 4 bases not matched to a gene; V was cut back by 1 base and J by 4 bases. The CDR3 extends over 14 amino acids. The CDR3 DNA is TGTGCCAGCAGTGAAGGATCGGACAGGTACGAGCAGTACGTC. Encoded protein: CASSEGSDRYEQYV.